One and the same sample provided the 32 T cell receptor beta chains below, sequenced in a study of STAT3 mutations in large granular lymphocyte leukemia. Sequenced by immunoSEQ multiplex PCR; TCRdb stores in-frame clones only, minus some. Counted here are thousands of clones, around two thirds occurring once; the ten biggest clones make up 85% to 90%. No antigen has been identified for these receptors. Overall study findings and caveats: Every T-cell large granular lymphocyte leukemia patient had at least one immunodominant TCR beta clonotype.

Sequencing input: peripheral blood mononuclear cells. The receptors shown here come from a man aged 55-75 years with T-cell large granular lymphocyte leukemia. Some clones in this sample may be carry-over from other donors' samples.

This chain uses TRBV18 with TRBJ1-5; weak D call: TRBD1 (5 bases). This CDR3 contains 15 residues. Germline values: CDR1 KGHSH, CDR2 LQKENI. The germline V and J ends were trimmed by 3 bases and 9 bases, with 18 bases remaining between them. In DNA, the CDR3 is TGTGCCAGCTCACCGACTGGTGGGGCCCGGCGGCCCCAGCATTTT. Amino acids: CASSPTGGARRPQHF.

The J gene is TRBJ2-5, the V gene TRBV18; D ambiguous. V lost 0 bases, J lost 4 bases, and 6 bases lay in between. Per germline, CDR1 KGHSH and CDR2 LQKENI. This CDR3 has 13 residues. CDR3 coding DNA: TGTGCCAGCTCACCACCAGGTCTAGAGACCCAGTACTTC. Translating it yields CASSPPGLETQYF. Full variable domain (remainder filled in from reference TRBV18 and TRBJ2-5): NAGVMQNPRHLVRRRGQEARLRCSPMKGHSHVYWYRQLPEEGLKFMVYLQKENIIDESGMPKERFSAEFPKEGPSILRIQQVVRGDSAAYFCASSPPGLETQYFGPGTRLLVL.

CDR3 in DNA: TGTGCCAGCAGCGTCACGGGGGGGGGAGCCTACGAGCAGTACTTC. Encoded protein: CASSVTGGGAYEQYF. V usage is TRBV9 and J usage is TRBJ2-7, with 8 bases fitting TRBD2. Trimming at V came to 2 bases and at J to 2 bases, leaving 6 bases not matched to a gene. The CDR3 contains 15 residues. Germline V gives CDR1 SGDLS, CDR2 YYNGEE.

The V and J genes are TRBV18 and TRBJ1-2; D unresolved. Trimming pared 6 bases from V and 5 bases from J, leaving 10 bases between. The length of the CDR3 is 12 residues. CDR1 and CDR2 from the germline V gene are KGHSH and LQKENI. This chain's CDR3 is CASSDTDYGYTF. CDR3 in DNA: TGTGCCAGCTCCGACACCGATTATGGCTACACCTTC.

CDR3 DNA: TGTGCCAGCAGCTTTAACTACGAGCAGTACTTC. The encoded protein is CASSFNYEQYF. The V call is TRBV7-9, the J call TRBJ2-7; D remains ambiguous. The germline CDR1 and CDR2 sequences are SEHNR and FQNEAQ (reference sequence). The CDR3 is made up of 11 amino acids. Trimming removed 3 bases from V and 3 bases from J, with 3 bases in between.

The chain couples TRBV6-6 to TRBJ2-7; D perhaps matches TRBD2 (6 bases). Between the trimmed V and J ends, which lost 5 bases and 4 bases, there was a span of 12 bases. This CDR3 contains 13 residues. The germline V gene has CDR1 MNHNY and CDR2 SVGAGI (reference sequence). CDR3 sequence reads: CASSQGGGYEQYF. In nucleotides, the CDR3 is TGTGCCAGCAGTCAGGGAGGCGGTTACGAGCAGTACTTC.

The chain links TRBV30 to TRBJ2-1, with 7 bases lining up with TRBD2. The CDR3 is 11 residues long. Looked up from germline, CDR1 is GTSNPN and CDR2 is SVGIG (reference sequence). Germline trimming cut 2 bases from V and 15 bases from J; bases unmatched to any gene: 7. The CDR3 DNA follows: TGTGCCTGGAGTTCGGGGGGTGGAGTGTTCTTC. Residues: CAWSSGGGVFF.

This clone was seen a few times. The gene calls are TRBV18 and TRBJ2-7; 7 bases are a match to TRBD1. The ends lost 3 bases at V and 6 bases at J; junction bases unmatched: 5. Per germline, CDR1 KGHSH and CDR2 LQKENI. This CDR3 contains 13 residues. CDR3 protein: CASSPLTGAEQYV. The CDR3 DNA sequence: TGTGCCAGCTCACCTCTTACAGGGGCCGAGCAGTACGTC.

V usage is TRBV19 and J usage is TRBJ1-5, with TRBD1 as a possible D gene (6 bases). The length of the CDR3 is 14 residues. CDR1 LNHDA and CDR2 SQIVND come from the germline V gene (reference sequence). Trimming cost V 6 bases and J 1 base, with 10 bases left between them. CDR3: CASREGQSNQPQHF. DNA of the CDR3: TGTGCCAGTAGGGAAGGACAGAGCAATCAGCCCCAGCATTTT.

The chain has TRBV28 and TRBJ1-5; no definite D call. V dropped 7 bases and J dropped 1 base, with 11 bases sitting between them. The germline V gene has CDR1 MDHEN and CDR2 SYDVKM. This CDR3 has 14 amino acids. CDR3 DNA sequence: TGTGCCAGCATCCCGGGCACGAGCAATCAGCCCCAGCATTTT. Its translation: CASIPGTSNQPQHF.

The chain links TRBV7-9 to TRBJ2-7; D is perhaps TRBD1 or TRBD2 (5 bases each). The V end lost 3 bases, the J end lost 0 bases, and 6 bases lay between the germline ends. This CDR3 has 13 amino acids. Per germline, CDR1 SEHNR and CDR2 FQNEAQ (reference sequence). CDR3 bases: TGTGCCAGCAGCTTGGGGGACTCCTACGAGCAGTACGTC. This sequence encodes CASSLGDSYEQYV.

The chain recombines TRBV5-1 with TRBJ1-5; D gene unclear. The CDR3 runs 13 residues. CDR1 is SGHRS and CDR2 is YFSETQ in the germline V gene. V was clipped by 0 bases and J by 7 bases, with 8 bases between them. The CDR3 region has the DNA TGCGCCAGCAGCTTGGGGCCGGGGCAGCCCCAGCATTTT. Protein: CASSLGPGQPQHF. The full variable domain, with the rest looked up from reference TRBV5-1 and TRBJ1-5, is KAGVTQTPRYLIKTRGQQVTLSCSPISGHRSVSWYQQTPGQGLQFLFEYFSETQRNKGNFPGRFSGRQFSNSRSEMNVSTLELGDSALYLCASSLGPGQPQHFGDGTRLSIL.

This chain joins TRBV27 and TRBJ2-7; D perhaps matches TRBD2 (5 bases). Trimming removed 8 bases from V and 0 bases from J, with 14 bases in between. The CDR3 is made up of 14 amino acids. The germline gives CDR1 MNHEY, CDR2 SMNVEV (reference sequence). CDR3 region: CASSPGYSSYEQYF. In DNA form, the CDR3 reads TGTGCCAGCTCCCCGGGGTATAGCTCCTACGAGCAGTACTTC.

J is TRBJ2-3 and V is TRBV5-1, with 12 bases aligning to TRBD2. The germline CDR1 and CDR2 sequences are SGHRS and YFSETQ. The CDR3 spans 14 residues. V lost 5 bases and J lost 4; bases outside the gene matches: 2. The CDR3 DNA follows: TGCGCCAGCAGACTAGCGGGGGGTCCAGATACGCAGTATTTT. Translated, it gives CASRLAGGPDTQYF.

The sample holds a few counts of this clone. The rearrangement uses TRBV7-2 and TRBJ2-3, with a possible D match to TRBD2 (5 bases). CDR3 length: 13 residues. The germline V gene encodes CDR1 SGHTA and CDR2 FQGNSA. The V gene lost 5 bases and the J gene lost 4 bases, with 10 bases spanning the gap. CDR3: CASSRDYSDTQYF. CDR3 sequence (DNA): TGTGCCAGCAGCCGCGACTATTCAGATACGCAGTATTTT.

V gene TRBV25-1 combines with J gene TRBJ2-1; 8 nucleotides line up with TRBD2. Germline V lookup: CDR1 MGHDK, CDR2 SYGVNS. The J segment lost 6 bases and the V segment lost 7 bases, leaving 8 bases of the junction unmatched. The CDR3 length is 14 residues. The CDR3 DNA reads as TGTGCCAGCAACCGTAACGGGAGGGCCAATGAGCAGTTCTTC. This gives the protein CASNRNGRANEQFF.

The chain links TRBV18 to TRBJ1-1; D unresolved. This CDR3 contains 13 residues. CDR1 is KGHSH, CDR2 LQKENI, per germline. Between the trimmed V and J ends, which lost 5 bases and 4 bases, there was a span of 11 bases. CDR3 nucleotide sequence: TGTGCCAGCTCATCGCGGAGGTTCACTGAAGCTTTCTTT. It is translated as CASSSRRFTEAFF.

The rearrangement joins TRBV5-1 to TRBJ2-3; D remains ambiguous. Trimming took 0 bases from V and 5 from J, leaving 4 bases between them. CDR1 SGHRS and CDR2 YFSETQ come from the germline V gene. The CDR3 covers 12 residues. CDR3 in amino acids: CASSLGGDTQYF. For the CDR3, the DNA is TGCGCCAGCAGCTTGGGGGGAGATACGCAGTATTTT.

The genes are TRBV29-1 and TRBJ2-1, with 9 bases lining up with TRBD2. V was pared by 4 bases and J by 4 bases, with 2 bases of the junction left unmatched. Looked up from germline, CDR1 is SQVTM and CDR2 is ANQGSEA. The CDR3 loop spans 13 amino acids. This CDR3 is CSVVSGGYNEQFF. The CDR3, as DNA: TGCAGCGTTGTTAGCGGGGGTTACAATGAGCAGTTCTTC.

The rearrangement uses TRBV30 and TRBJ1-5; D is unresolved. Trimming took 3 bases from V and 2 from J, leaving 11 bases between them. There are 14 residues in the CDR3. Per the germline V gene, CDR1 is GTSNPN and CDR2 is SVGIG (reference sequence). The DNA of the CDR3 is TGTGCCTGGAGCCCATCGTTTGGCAATCAGCCCCAGCATTTT. Translation gives CAWSPSFGNQPQHF. Filled out from reference TRBV30 and TRBJ1-5, the complete variable domain reads SQTIHQWPATLVQPVGSPLSLECTVEGTSNPNLYWYRQAAGRGLQLLFYSVGIGQISSEVPQNLSASRPQDRQFILSSKKLLLSDSGFYLCAWSPSFGNQPQHFGDGTRLSIL.

The V gene is TRBV5-1, the J gene TRBJ2-1; no clear D gene. With 4 bases removed from V and 3 bases from J, the gap between germline ends came to 8 bases. Per germline, CDR1 SGHRS and CDR2 YFSETQ. This CDR3 has 13 amino acids. This chain's CDR3 is CASSGIGYNEQFF. The CDR3, as DNA: TGCGCCAGCAGCGGGATAGGCTACAATGAGCAGTTCTTC.

This sequence joins TRBV6-6 and TRBJ1-1, with D uncertain. Germline CDR1 MNHNY, CDR2 SVGAGI (reference sequence). This CDR3 has 14 amino acids. V dropped 4 bases and J dropped 1 base, with 10 bases sitting between them. The CDR3 loop reads CASSFAGRNTEAFF. In DNA form, the CDR3 reads TGTGCCAGCAGTTTTGCAGGTCGGAACACTGAAGCTTTCTTT.

This chain uses TRBV5-6 with TRBJ2-7; perhaps TRBD1 as D (6 bases). This CDR3 comprises 13 residues. Germline V gene lookup returns CDR1 SGHDT and CDR2 YYEEEE. V lost 2 bases, J lost 1 base, and 7 bases lay in between. CDR3 coding DNA: TGTGCCAGCAGCTTCGGACAGTCCTACGAGCAGTACTTC. Protein product: CASSFGQSYEQYF.

The V gene is TRBV7-7, the J gene TRBJ2-5; D uncertain. Trimming cost V 2 bases and J 5 bases, with 6 bases left between them. Germline assignment: CDR1 SSHAT and CDR2 FNYEAQ (reference sequence). The CDR3 sequence is 12 residues long. CDR3 coding DNA: TGTGCCAGCAGCTTATTCGGGGAGACCCAGTACTTC. It is translated as CASSLFGETQYF.

In regard to this clone: Germline and junction disagree at one end, which may indicate a read error. The rearrangement links TRBV25-1 to TRBJ1-2, with TRBD1 as a possible D gene (6 bases). The CDR3 runs 13 residues. Germline loops: CDR1 MGHDK, CDR2 SYGVNS. In DNA, the CDR3 is TGTGCCAGCCGCCCTCCAGGGGACACCGGAACGCACTTC. It is translated as CASRPPGDTGTHF.

The chain's CDR3 is CASSLEGDTQYF. The CDR3 DNA sequence: TGCGCCAGCAGCTTGGAGGGAGATACGCAGTATTTT. The chain has TRBV5-1 and TRBJ2-3; D remains unclear. This CDR3 has 12 residues. Germline assignment: CDR1 SGHRS and CDR2 YFSETQ. Trimming removed 0 bases from V and 5 bases from J, with 4 bases in between.

V usage is TRBV2 and J usage is TRBJ1-2; TRBD1 matches at 9 bases. There are 14 residues in the CDR3. The V gene end was trimmed by 4 bases and the J gene end by 0 bases; junction bases not matched to a gene: 0. Germline loops: CDR1 SNHLY, CDR2 FYNNEI. The CDR3 spells CASSGQGANYGYTF. CDR3 in DNA: TGTGCCAGCAGTGGACAGGGGGCTAACTATGGCTACACCTTC.

This chain links TRBV5-1 with TRBJ2-1; 8 bases map to TRBD2. V shed 5 bases, J shed 9 bases, and the junction held 7 bases outside the gene matches. The germline CDR1 and CDR2 sequences are SGHRS and YFSETQ. CDR3 length: 13 amino acids. The CDR3 nucleotides are TGCGCCAGCAGTAAAGCGGGAGTGTTTGAGCAGTTCTTC. Its protein product is CASSKAGVFEQFF.

The gene calls are TRBV27 and TRBJ2-1; tentatively, D is TRBD2 (5 bases). This CDR3 comprises 11 residues. V gave up 5 bases and J gave up 6 bases, with 5 bases separating them. CDR1 and CDR2 from the germline V gene are MNHEY and SMNVEV (reference sequence). In nucleotides, the CDR3 is TGTGCCAGCAGTGAGGGCAATGAGCAGTTCTTC. Translated: CASSEGNEQFF.

V usage is TRBV20-1 and J usage is TRBJ2-5, with TRBD2 identical over 7 bases. Looked up from germline, CDR1 is DFQATT and CDR2 is SNEGSKA (reference sequence). This CDR3 region has 10 residues. Trimming cost V 6 bases and J 9 bases; bases outside gene matches: 4. The CDR3 DNA reads TGCAGTGCCTCCGCGGGGGCCCAGTACTTC. Translation gives CSASAGAQYF.

The chain couples TRBV5-4 to TRBJ2-1; 8 positions agree with TRBD2. Germline assignment: CDR1 SGHNT and CDR2 YYREEE (reference sequence). Germline trimming cut 5 bases from V and 7 bases from J; bases unmatched to any gene: 5. This CDR3 is built from 13 residues. CDR3 DNA sequence: TGTGCCAGCAGAGGACTAGCTGGGAATGAGCAGTTCTTC. This codes for CASRGLAGNEQFF.

The rearrangement uses TRBV6-5 and TRBJ1-2; 7 positions match TRBD1. Germline V gene lookup returns CDR1 MNHEY and CDR2 SVGAGI. This CDR3 has 15 amino acids. After removal of 5 bases from V and 6 bases from J, the junction contained 12 bases not matched to a gene. The chain's CDR3 is CASSPRAVQGDGYTF. CDR3 in DNA: TGTGCCAGCAGTCCTCGGGCAGTGCAGGGGGATGGCTACACCTTC.